These 21 T cell receptor beta chains came from one sample sequenced in a study of cytomegalovirus exposure and HLA in healthy donors. Vbeta (60) and Jbeta (13) primers were used in the PCR. Sequencing was performed with immunoSEQ multiplex PCR; in TCRdb, only in-frame clones are kept and a portion is missing. The sample table includes tens of thousands of clones. The sample taken for sequencing was PBMCs. Every receptor here comes from a woman aged 30 to 39 in good health and CMV-seronegative.

This chain links TRBV5-1 with TRBJ2-3; 12 bases map to TRBD2. There are 16 residues in the CDR3. J was trimmed by 0 bases and V by 4 bases; bases with no gene match: 3. Germline lookup yields CDR1 SGHRS and CDR2 YFSETQ. The DNA of the CDR3 is TGCGCCAGCAGCGTCGGGACTAGCGGGAGCACAGATACGCAGTATTTT. It yields the protein CASSVGTSGSTDTQYF.

The CDR3: CAWSRGSGANVLTF. The DNA of the CDR3 is TGTGCCTGGAGTAGGGGATCTGGGGCCAACGTCCTGACTTTC. This rearrangement joins TRBV30 to TRBJ2-6; tentative D call: TRBD1 (5 bases). Deletions cut 2 bases from V and 1 base from J, with 6 bases between. The CDR3 is 14 residues long. CDR1 and CDR2 (germline): GTSNPN, SVGIG (reference sequence).

This chain joins TRBV13 and TRBJ2-1; D remains unclear. The CDR3 consists of 14 residues. With 1 base removed from V and 4 bases from J, the gap between germline ends came to 8 bases. Germline assignment: CDR1 PRHDT and CDR2 FYEKMQ (reference sequence). The CDR3 sequence: CASSLENSYNEQFF. The CDR3 nucleotides are TGTGCCAGCAGCTTAGAAAACAGTTACAATGAGCAGTTCTTC.

This rearrangement joins TRBV7-9 to TRBJ2-2; TRBD1 agrees at 7 bases. In germline, CDR1 is SEHNR, CDR2 FQNEAQ (reference sequence). The CDR3 has 16 amino acids. Trimming at V came to 5 bases and at J to 0 bases, leaving 6 bases not matched to a gene. The CDR3 DNA reads TGTGCCAGCAGCCGCCCGGGACAGACGAACACCGGGGAGCTGTTTTTT. Amino acid sequence: CASSRPGQTNTGELFF.

This chain connects TRBV5-1 to TRBJ2-1, with TRBD2 matching over 10 bases. The J segment lost 1 base and the V segment lost 6 bases, leaving 4 bases of the junction unmatched. Germline CDR1 is SGHRS and CDR2 is YFSETQ. This CDR3 is 15 amino acids long. This chain's CDR3 is CASTRTSGSYNEQFF. CDR3 DNA sequence: TGCGCCAGCACCCGGACTAGCGGATCCTACAATGAGCAGTTCTTC. Full variable domain (remainder filled in from reference TRBV5-1 and TRBJ2-1): KAGVTQTPRYLIKTRGQQVTLSCSPISGHRSVSWYQQTPGQGLQFLFEYFSETQRNKGNFPGRFSGRQFSNSRSEMNVSTLELGDSALYLCASTRTSGSYNEQFFGPGTRLTVL.

The V call is TRBV5-6, the J call TRBJ2-2; 11 positions agree with TRBD1. With V trimmed by 4 bases and J by 2 bases, 1 base remained unmatched. The length of the CDR3 is 15 residues. CDR1 is SGHDT, CDR2 YYEEEE, per germline. The CDR3 reads CASSRTGGNTGELFF. CDR3 DNA: TGTGCCAGCAGCCGGACAGGGGGCAACACCGGGGAGCTGTTTTTT.

The chain carries TRBV6-6 and TRBJ2-7; 7 bases line up with TRBD1. V shed 4 bases and J 2 bases; nucleotides not matched to a gene: 2. The CDR3 covers 13 residues. Germline values: CDR1 MNHNY, CDR2 SVGAGI (reference sequence). CDR3 nucleotide sequence: TGTGCCAGCAGTTGGGACAGACCCTACGAGCAGTACTTC. The encoded protein is CASSWDRPYEQYF.

The chain carries TRBV9 and TRBJ1-2, with D tentatively TRBD1 (5 bases). The germline V and J ends were trimmed by 0 bases and 4 bases, with 10 bases remaining between them. The CDR3 runs 14 residues. Per the germline V gene, CDR1 is SGDLS and CDR2 is YYNGEE. CDR3 DNA: TGTGCCAGCAGCGTAGGCGGGGGGTTCTATGGCTACACCTTC. Amino acid sequence: CASSVGGGFYGYTF.

This chain links TRBV5-1 with TRBJ2-7; 7 nucleotides agree with TRBD2. V was pared by 5 bases and J by 3 bases, with 8 bases of the junction left unmatched. The CDR3 contains 14 residues. Germline CDR1 is SGHRS and CDR2 is YFSETQ. CDR3 protein: CASSSGGGNYEQYF. CDR3 in DNA: TGCGCCAGCAGTTCTGGGGGGGGTAACTACGAGCAGTACTTC.

V gene TRBV5-1 combines with J gene TRBJ2-1, with a weak D call TRBD1 (6 bases). The germline gives CDR1 SGHRS, CDR2 YFSETQ. The germline V and J ends were trimmed by 4 bases and 3 bases, with 11 bases remaining between them. The CDR3 has 14 amino acids. The chain's CDR3 is CASSRTAYYNEQFF. The CDR3, as DNA: TGCGCCAGCAGCCGGACAGCCTACTACAATGAGCAGTTCTTC.

In nucleotides, the CDR3 is TGTGCCAGCAGCCTAGGGGGTCCCGACTATGGCTACACCTTC. Amino acids: CASSLGGPDYGYTF. V is TRBV6-6 and J is TRBJ1-2; the D gene is possibly TRBD1 (6 bases). This CDR3 has 14 residues. Germline CDR1 and CDR2: MNHNY and SVGAGI (reference sequence). V was cut by 6 bases and J by 3 bases, with 14 bases left in between.

This chain links TRBV30 with TRBJ2-3; perhaps TRBD1 as D (6 bases). Trimming left V 1 base short and J 2 bases short, with 10 bases between. Germline-derived CDR1 and CDR2 are GTSNPN and SVGIG (reference sequence). The CDR3 is 14 amino acids. CDR3 loop: CAWSAQGNTDTQYF. DNA for the CDR3: TGTGCCTGGAGTGCGCAGGGGAACACAGATACGCAGTATTTT.

V and J are TRBV18 and TRBJ1-4, with D uncertain. This CDR3 has 17 amino acids. CDR1 and CDR2 from the germline V gene are KGHSH and LQKENI. V lost 1 base, J lost 4 bases, and 16 bases lay in between. The DNA for the CDR3 is TGTGCCAGCTCACCACGGGGAGGGAGATCCATTAATGAAAAACTGTTTTTT. Its translation: CASSPRGGRSINEKLFF.

This chain connects TRBV4-1 to TRBJ2-7, with TRBD2 matching over 12 bases. The CDR3 totals 15 residues. With 4 bases clipped from V and 6 bases from J, the junction kept 7 bases outside the gene matches. The germline gives CDR1 MGHRA, CDR2 YSYEKL. Here the CDR3 reads CASSLGLAGRSEQYF. In DNA, the CDR3 is TGCGCCAGCAGCCTGGGACTAGCGGGTAGGTCCGAGCAGTACTTC.

The V call is TRBV10-2, the J call TRBJ1-2; D might be TRBD1 (6 bases). The CDR3 extends over 15 amino acids. V lost 5 bases and J 0 bases, leaving 13 bases between the germline ends. Germline V gene lookup returns CDR1 WSHSY and CDR2 SAAADI. Here the CDR3 reads CASSPSGAPNYGYTF. The CDR3 DNA reads as TGCGCCAGCAGTCCCTCAGGGGCCCCTAACTATGGCTACACCTTC.

This chain connects TRBV11-2 to TRBJ2-1, with a weak D call TRBD2 (6 bases). V was cut by 2 bases and J by 6 bases, with 14 bases left in between. CDR3 length: 15 residues. Per germline, CDR1 SGHAT and CDR2 FQNNGV. DNA of the CDR3: TGTGCCAGCAGCTTAAACCCGGAGGGTCGCAATGAGCAGTTCTTC. Amino acids: CASSLNPEGRNEQFF.

The V gene is TRBV13, the J gene TRBJ2-7, with a weak D call TRBD1 (6 bases). Between the trimmed V and J ends, which lost 4 bases and 0 bases, there was a span of 13 bases. The CDR3 sequence is 15 residues long. The germline V gene encodes CDR1 PRHDT and CDR2 FYEKMQ (reference sequence). In DNA, the CDR3 is TGTGCCAGCAGCTCCGGGACATTAAGCTCCTACGAGCAGTACTTC. It translates to CASSSGTLSSYEQYF.

A note on this clone: The sample contains more than one DNA sequence encoding this CDR3. The V and J genes are TRBV4-1 and TRBJ2-5, with D maybe TRBD2 (5 bases). Per the germline V gene, CDR1 is MGHRA and CDR2 is YSYEKL. V was clipped by 0 bases and J by 5 bases, with 10 bases between them. CDR3 length: 14 residues. The CDR3 region has the DNA TGCGCCAGCAGCCAAGATGGTGGGGAGGAGACCCAGTACTTC. This translates into CASSQDGGEETQYF.

A note on this clone: At one boundary the junction diverges from the germline segment, which might be a read error. The J gene is TRBJ2-7, the V gene TRBV5-4; D ambiguous. CDR1 SGHNT and CDR2 YYREEE come from the germline V gene (reference sequence). The CDR3 is 13 amino acids. The CDR3, as DNA: TGTGCCAGCAGCTTGGTGGCCTCCAACGAGCAGTACTTC. Encoded protein: CASSLVASNEQYF.

The V and J genes are TRBV2 and TRBJ1-2, with 7 bases identical to TRBD1. The germline CDR1 and CDR2 sequences are SNHLY and FYNNEI. The CDR3 is 15 amino acids. V lost 5 bases and J lost 5; bases outside the gene matches: 11. The CDR3 here is CASSSQQGGPYGYTF. The CDR3 DNA sequence: TGTGCCAGCAGTTCTCAGCAGGGGGGTCCTTATGGCTACACCTTC.

The chain employs TRBV18 and TRBJ2-2; 8 bases align to TRBD1. This CDR3 is 17 amino acids long. Per the germline V gene, CDR1 is KGHSH and CDR2 is LQKENI. The V gene end was trimmed by 2 bases and the J gene end by 6 bases; junction bases not matched to a gene: 11. The CDR3, as DNA: TGTGCCAGCTCACCATTTTCCTGGGACAGGTCCGCCGGGGAGCTGTTTTTT. Protein product: CASSPFSWDRSAGELFF.